This TCR beta chain was captured in a study of blood T cell repertoires in COVID-19. Study as a whole: From the United States, Italy and Spain came samples of acute and convalescent COVID-19. PBMCs, B-cell-depleted T cells, or T cells were the source of the cDNA or gDNA that made up the material.

The CDR3 consists of 14 residues. Germline values: CDR1 LGHNA, CDR2 YSLEER. Trimming took 5 bases from V and 10 from J, leaving 17 bases between them. Per the authors' pipeline: Researchers report that nucleated cell counts were estimated from reference gene primer amplification. Assay used: immunoSEQ multiplex PCR; TCRdb lists only in-frame clones, some missing. The V and J calls and clone size are taken from that table; D and trimming were inferred from the DNA. The sample carries about 220,000 clones, 80% to 90% recorded once. The sample was peripheral blood. The chain employs TRBV4-3 and TRBJ1-4; perhaps TRBD1 as D (5 bases). This clonotype was sampled from a woman aged 40 to 50 with active or convalescent COVID-19. CDR3 nucleotide sequence: TGCGCCAGCAGCGGGACGGCCTACGGGGGAAAACTGTTTTTT. It encodes CASSGTAYGGKLFF.